Presented here are 9 T cell receptor beta chains from one specimen sequenced in a study of human T cells and chemical hapten exposure. TCRdb independently ran MiXCR on the RACE reads; one entry per CDR3 protein. The sample lists 300,000 to 450,000 distinct CDR3 sequences, 4.5% to 6% occurring once. Time point of the sample: pre-sensitization, week 0. Treatment denoted: therapeutic diphenylcyclopropenone sensitization with weekly scalp DPC. The material was whole blood, obtained in connection with sensitization to the hapten diphenylcyclopropenone (DPC). These TCRs come from a woman aged 45 to 65 with alopecia areata. Some clones in this sample may be carry-over from other donors' samples.

The chain carries TRBV10-3 and TRBJ1-2; 10 bases match TRBD1. This CDR3 comprises 15 residues. J lost 0 bases, V lost 10 bases, and 8 bases had no gene match. Germline lookup yields CDR1 ENHRY and CDR2 SYGVKD. The CDR3 DNA follows: TGTGCCACCGGGACAGGGGACCCGTCTAACTATGGCTACACCTTC. Translated: CATGTGDPSNYGYTF.

This clonotype came up many times. This chain joins TRBV12-3 or TRBV12-4 and TRBJ2-2; a possible D gene is TRBD2 (5 bases). The CDR3 runs 14 residues. The V gene lost 6 bases and the J gene lost 0 bases, with 8 bases spanning the gap. The CDR3 coding sequence is TGTGCCAGCAGCTTGGGAGCGAACACCGGGGAGCTGTTTTTT. Encoded protein: CASSLGANTGELFF.

This clonotype was detected only a few times. The rearrangement uses TRBV27 and TRBJ1-1; 11 bases are shared with TRBD1. Germline loops: CDR1 MNHEY, CDR2 SMNVEV (reference sequence). The ends lost 11 bases at V and 6 bases at J; junction bases unmatched: 8. This CDR3 spans 13 amino acids. CDR3 coding DNA: TGTGCCTCTCGGACAGGGGGCTTGCCTGAAGCTTTCTTT. Translated: CASRTGGLPEAFF.

The chain has TRBV2 and TRBJ2-3, with D perhaps assigned TRBD1 or TRBD2 (5 bases each). Deletions cut 5 bases from V and 6 bases from J, with 15 bases between. CDR1 and CDR2 (germline): SNHLY, FYNNEI. This CDR3 is 14 amino acids long. This CDR3 is CASSSEGLSDTQYF. CDR3 nucleotide sequence: TGTGCCAGCAGTTCCGAGGGGTTATCGGATACGCAGTATTTT.

This clonotype was recorded many times. The chain joins TRBV7-2 to TRBJ2-5; 8 nucleotides agree with TRBD1. The CDR3 is 18 amino acids. The germline gives CDR1 SGHTA, CDR2 FQGNSA. With V trimmed by 6 bases and J by 3 bases, 18 bases remained unmatched. The CDR3 protein is CASSHPNRQGWVEETQYF. CDR3 DNA sequence: TGTGCCAGCAGTCATCCTAACCGACAGGGGTGGGTTGAAGAGACCCAGTACTTC. The full variable domain, with the rest looked up from reference TRBV7-2 and TRBJ2-5, is GAGVSQSPSNKVTEKGKDVELRCDPISGHTALYWYRQSLGQGLEFLIYFQGNSAPDKSGLPSDRFSAERTGGSVSTLTIQRTQQEDSAVYLCASSHPNRQGWVEETQYFGPGTRLLVL.

The sample holds many counts of this clonotype. V usage is TRBV3-1 and J usage is TRBJ1-2; D ambiguous. V was pared by 0 bases and J by 7 bases, with 15 bases between. This CDR3 is built from 15 residues. Germline V gene data show CDR1 as LGHDT and CDR2 as YNNKEL (reference sequence). In DNA form, the CDR3 reads TGTGCCAGCAGCCAAGATCCGGCAGGCGGTGGTGGCTACACCTTC. Translated, it gives CASSQDPAGGGGYTF.

At least ten counts were recorded for this clonotype. The V and J genes are TRBV27 and TRBJ2-7; D not resolved. The V gene lost 2 bases and the J gene lost 1 base, with 9 bases spanning the gap. CDR3 length: 14 amino acids. CDR1 and CDR2 from the germline V gene are MNHEY and SMNVEV (reference sequence). CDR3 residues: CASSLGWGSYEQYF. CDR3 nucleotides: TGTGCCAGCAGTTTAGGGTGGGGATCCTACGAGCAGTACTTC.

Comments on this clonotype: Given the absence of the conserved phenylalanine or tryptophan at the CDR3 end, a read error is likely. The chain employs TRBV6-5 and TRBJ2-7; 9 bases line up with TRBD1. Germline V gene sequence: CDR1 MNHEY, CDR2 SVGAGI. V lost 5 bases to trimming and J lost 7 bases; unmatched junction nucleotides: 6. This CDR3 region has 13 residues. CDR3 bases: TGTGCCAGCAGTCGGGACAGGGTGGGAGAGCAGTACCTC. Translated, it gives CASSRDRVGEQYL.

This clonotype has ten or more counts. V usage is TRBV4-3 and J usage is TRBJ2-1; 12 bases are a match to TRBD2. Looked up from germline, CDR1 is LGHNA and CDR2 is YSLEER. Unmatched junction bases numbered 12, after V lost 0 bases and J lost 6 bases. This CDR3 contains 19 residues. The CDR3 region has the DNA TGCGCCAGCAGCCAAGATCGGGCTAGCGGGAGGGCCCTCATCAATGAGCAGTTCTTC. Protein sequence: CASSQDRASGRALINEQFF.